This T cell receptor (beta chain) was documented in a study of spatial heterogeneity in lung cancer. Study details: The donor group consisted of around 70 patients who had untreated, early-stage non-small cell lung cancer. Sequence detection consistently recorded a greater number of beta-chain than alpha-chain sequences.

Time point reported: blood at routine non-recurrence follow-up after resection. Extraction of whole RNA from tumor, nontumor lung or frozen PBMC preceded unsorted sequencing. The germline V gene has CDR1 SGDLS and CDR2 YYNGEE. CDR3 length equals 15 residues. V lost 3 bases, J lost 5 bases, and 4 bases stayed unmatched. Every molecule of TCR cDNA had its own unique molecular identifier. TCRdb reanalysed the 5' RACE reads using MiXCR and keeps one entry per CDR3 protein. The data hold about 120,000 distinct CDR3 sequences, with 9% to 15% observed a single time. The sequenced sample was PBMCs, obtained at follow-up. The sequence derives from a male donor with early-stage non-small cell lung cancer. This chain connects TRBV9 to TRBJ1-5, with 11 bases matching TRBD1. For the CDR3, the DNA is TGTGCCAGCAGCGCCGGACAGGGGGCTTATCAGCCCCAGCATTTT. Encoded protein: CASSAGQGAYQPQHF.